Given below is one T cell receptor (beta chain) in context. These data originate in a study of blood T cell repertoires in COVID-19. Across the whole study: Researchers got acute and convalescent COVID-19 samples from the United States, Italy and Spain.

CDR3 size: 18 residues. CDR1 and CDR2 from the germline V gene are MGHRA and YSYEKL. The junction had 14 bases not matched to a gene; V was cut back by 0 bases and J by 6 bases. Using immunoSEQ multiplex PCR, the repertoire was profiled, and TCRdb retains in-frame clones only, with some absent. The repertoire holds roughly 260,000 clones, with 91% as singletons. The rearrangement joins TRBV4-1 to TRBJ2-4; TRBD2 matches at 7 bases. What was sequenced was peripheral blood. This TCR derives from a person between 18 and 30 years old with COVID-19, enrolled during active disease. This CDR3 is CASSQDIPWGAGSNIQYF. CDR3 bases: TGCGCCAGCAGCCAAGATATACCCTGGGGAGCGGGATCAAACATTCAGTACTTC.